Below, 11 T cell receptor beta chains from the same sample are listed, as sequenced in a study of cytotoxic CD8 clonotypes in ibrutinib-treated CLL. Profiled with immunoSEQ multiplex PCR; TCRdb holds only in-frame clones, not every one. In the table there are more than 200,000 clones, roughly 65% of which are singletons. The starting material was PBMCs, obtained after 12 months of ibrutinib treatment. These receptors came from a human donor with chronic lymphocytic leukemia.

The chain links TRBV27 to TRBJ2-7; 7 bases map to TRBD1. This CDR3 spans 14 amino acids. V lost 5 bases to trimming and J lost 6 bases; unmatched junction nucleotides: 10. Germline assignment: CDR1 MNHEY and CDR2 SMNVEV (reference sequence). The CDR3 DNA follows: TGTGCCAGCAGTGAACGACAGGGATGGGGCGAGCAGTACTTC. The encoded protein is CASSERQGWGEQYF.

J is TRBJ2-7 and V is TRBV7-8, with TRBD2 identical over 7 bases. Germline V gene data show CDR1 as SGHVS and CDR2 as FQNEAQ. The CDR3 runs to 17 residues. V lost 2 bases and J lost 3; bases outside the gene matches: 13. This CDR3 is CASSLIVLPTSDYEQYF. CDR3 nucleotide sequence: TGTGCCAGCAGCTTAATAGTTCTGCCCACTAGCGACTACGAGCAGTACTTC.

J is TRBJ1-3 and V is TRBV15, with 8 bases lining up with TRBD1. The CDR3 is made up of 20 amino acids. V gave up 0 bases and J gave up 3 bases; unmatched junction bases: 16. Germline V lookup: CDR1 LNHNV, CDR2 YYDKDF (reference sequence). DNA of the CDR3: TGTGCCACCAGCAGAGATTTGTCACAGGGGGTCGGTATATATGGAAACACCATATATTTT. It is translated as CATSRDLSQGVGIYGNTIYF.

The rearrangement links TRBV28 to TRBJ2-7; D is possibly TRBD1 (6 bases). The CDR3 has 14 residues. V was cut by 5 bases and J by 0 bases, with 11 bases left in between. The germline CDR1 and CDR2 sequences are MDHEN and SYDVKM. The CDR3 here is CASSPQGSSYEQYF. CDR3 bases: TGTGCCAGCAGTCCGCAGGGGAGCTCCTACGAGCAGTACTTC.

The chain links TRBV6-6 to TRBJ1-2; 7 bases are a match to TRBD1. The CDR3 covers 15 residues. V was clipped by 2 bases and J by 3 bases; unmatched bases: 6. Germline V gives CDR1 MNHNY, CDR2 SVGAGI (reference sequence). This chain's CDR3 is CASSYTGTEDYGYTF. Written as DNA, the CDR3 is TGTGCCAGCAGTTACACCGGGACAGAAGACTATGGCTACACCTTC.

V is TRBV4-2 and J is TRBJ2-5; a possible D gene is TRBD1 (6 bases). V was cut by 5 bases and J by 3 bases, with 13 bases left in between. CDR3 length equals 14 residues. Germline CDR1 reads LGHNA; CDR2 reads YNFKEQ. CDR3 in DNA: TGTGCCAGCAGCTCCCTTCACAGGGAAGAGACCCAGTACTTC. It is translated as CASSSLHREETQYF.

This chain links TRBV4-1 with TRBJ2-7; possibly TRBD1 for D (6 bases). The germline V gene encodes CDR1 MGHRA and CDR2 YSYEKL. The V end lost 3 bases, the J end lost 6 bases, and 18 bases lay between the germline ends. The CDR3 is 15 residues long. CDR3 region: CASSQDGAGDREQYF. CDR3 DNA: TGCGCCAGCAGCCAGGACGGGGCAGGGGATCGCGAGCAGTACTTC.

V gene TRBV28 combines with J gene TRBJ1-3; D not resolved. The CDR3 is made up of 15 amino acids. Germline CDR1 is MDHEN and CDR2 is SYDVKM. Trimming took off 6 bases at V and 0 bases at J, with 12 bases between the two ends. This chain's CDR3 is CASSSPGDSGNTIYF. CDR3 DNA sequence: TGTGCCAGCAGCTCCCCGGGAGACTCTGGAAACACCATATATTTT. Using reference TRBV28 and TRBJ1-3 for the parts outside the CDR3, the full variable domain is DVKVTQSSRYLVKRTGEKVFLECVQDMDHENMFWYRQDPGLGLRLIYFSYDVKMKEKGDIPEGYSVSREKKERFSLILESASTNQTSMYLCASSSPGDSGNTIYFGEGSWLTVV.

The chain couples TRBV7-2 to TRBJ2-1; unclear D gene. Germline values: CDR1 SGHTA, CDR2 FQGNSA. V lost 5 bases and J lost 2, with 16 bases in between. This CDR3 contains 16 residues. The CDR3 DNA reads as TGTGCCAGCAGCCCCGCAGCCCGTGGTACCTACAATGAGCAGTTCTTC. Residues: CASSPAARGTYNEQFF.

The genes are TRBV7-2 and TRBJ1-5; D ambiguous. The V gene lost 5 bases and the J gene lost 1 base, with 12 bases spanning the gap. CDR1 and CDR2 (germline): SGHTA, FQGNSA. The CDR3 contains 15 residues. The CDR3 loop reads CASSPGEISNQPQHF. In DNA form, the CDR3 reads TGTGCCAGCAGCCCGGGCGAAATCAGCAATCAGCCCCAGCATTTT.

V and J are TRBV2 and TRBJ1-1; 7 bases line up with TRBD1. Germline CDR1 reads SNHLY; CDR2 reads FYNNEI. V trimming: 4 bases; J trimming: 8 bases; junction bases outside the gene matches: 10. The CDR3 consists of 14 residues. Written as DNA, the CDR3 is TGTGCCAGCAGTGCAACACCGACAGGGAACGAAGCTTTCTTT. Amino acids: CASSATPTGNEAFF.